This is a list of T cell receptor beta chains from one sample in a study of T cell responses to AZD1222 COVID-19 vaccine. Produced via immunoSEQ multiplex PCR; TCRdb's table is partial and in-frame only. The profile shows under 50,000 clones, around three quarters of them singletons. The sample was peripheral blood, taken 28 days after the second dose of the MenACWY control vaccine. The receptors stem from an adult who received the MenACWY meningococcal vaccine as a control. Each CDR3 is given with its conserved first and last residue. Fields, in order: D gene, clone size, V gene, J gene, CDR3 protein, CDR3 DNA. A D gene is named only where the DNA matches it firmly. Rows may omit the clone size; those that give it use once, few, many or a size class.

>.|.|TRBV12-3/TRBV12-4|TRBJ2-4
CASSFRGKNIQYF
TGTGCCAGCAGTTTTCGCGGAAAAAACATTCAGTACTTC
>.|.|TRBV11-3|TRBJ1-1
CASSPGPDTEAFF
TGTGCCAGCAGCCCCGGGCCGGACACTGAAGCTTTCTTT
>.|.|TRBV5-1|TRBJ1-1
CASSLIPNTEAFF
TGCGCCAGCAGCTTGATCCCTAACACTGAAGCTTTCTTT
>.|.|TRBV6-2/TRBV6-3|TRBJ1-4
CASSYNGLTNEKLFF
TGTGCCAGCAGTTATAACGGGTTAACTAATGAAAAACTGTTTTTT
>.|once|TRBV5-4|TRBJ1-2
CASSLRREWGGYTF
TGTGCCAGCAGCTTGCGGCGGGAGTGGGGTGGCTACACCTTC
>.|.|TRBV3-1/TRBV3-2|TRBJ2-2
CAPCSRAGAGGELFF
TGTGCCCCCTGCTCCCGGGCGGGGGCGGGGGGGGAGCTGTTTTTT
>.|.|TRBV5-1|TRBJ1-1
CASSLVGQNTEAFF
TGCGCCAGCAGCTTGGTAGGACAGAACACTGAAGCTTTCTTT
>.|.|TRBV9|TRBJ1-4
CASSPRPGARLFF
TGTGCCAGCAGCCCCCGTCCAGGGGCAAGACTGTTTTTT
>TRBD1|.|TRBV3-1/TRBV3-2|TRBJ1-5
CASSQETGSRRISNQPQHF
TGTGCCAGCAGCCAGGAGACAGGGTCCCGGAGGATTAGCAATCAGCCCCAGCATTTT
>.|.|TRBV19|TRBJ1-2
CASSIKTDSNYGYTF
TGTGCCAGTAGTATAAAAACAGATTCTAACTATGGCTACACCTTC
>.|few|TRBV19|TRBJ2-2
CASRLDRSSAGELFF
TGTGCCAGTAGGTTAGACAGGTCAAGTGCCGGGGAGCTGTTTTTT
>TRBD1|.|TRBV29-1|TRBJ1-1
CSGGQGGRNTEAFF
TGCAGCGGTGGACAGGGGGGGAGGAACACTGAAGCTTTCTTT
>.|.|TRBV3-1/TRBV3-2|TRBJ1-5
CASSRGGNQPQHF
TGTGCCAGCAGCCGGGGGGGTAATCAGCCCCAGCATTTT
>.|.|TRBV30|TRBJ2-5
CAWSGGDGNQETQYF
TGTGCCTGGAGTGGAGGGGACGGGAACCAAGAGACCCAGTACTTC
>.|.|TRBV13|TRBJ1-1
CASSLSTEAFF
TGTGCCAGCAGCCTAAGTACTGAAGCTTTCTTT
>.|.|TRBV4-1|TRBJ1-6
CASSQVMNSPLHF
TGCGCCAGCAGCCAAGTTATGAATTCACCCCTCCACTTT
>.|.|TRBV5-6|TRBJ1-5
CASSLGVGQNQPQHF
TGTGCCAGCAGCTTGGGGGTCGGGCAGAATCAGCCCCAGCATTTT
>.|.|TRBV18|TRBJ1-6
CASSPPSGSLAPLHF
TGTGCCAGCTCACCACCGTCAGGGTCACTGGCACCCCTCCACTTT
>TRBD1|.|TRBV30|TRBJ1-3
CAFGVDRDSGNTIYF
TGTGCCTTTGGGGTAGACAGGGACTCTGGAAACACCATATATTTT
>TRBD1|.|TRBV18|TRBJ1-4
CASSHGQGGDEKLFF
TGTGCCAGCTCACATGGACAGGGAGGGGATGAAAAACTGTTTTTT
>.|.|TRBV28|TRBJ2-2
CASSSNSGRGSGELFF
TGTGCCAGCAGTTCGAATAGCGGTAGAGGTAGCGGGGAGCTGTTTTTT
>.|.|TRBV3-1/TRBV3-2|TRBJ1-1
CASSRGFMAEAFF
TGTGCCAGCAGCCGGGGGTTTATGGCTGAAGCTTTCTTT
>TRBD1|few|TRBV7-6|TRBJ2-6
CASSFPRDRGNSGANVLTF
TGTGCCAGCAGCTTCCCACGGGACAGGGGAAATTCTGGGGCCAACGTCCTGACTTTC